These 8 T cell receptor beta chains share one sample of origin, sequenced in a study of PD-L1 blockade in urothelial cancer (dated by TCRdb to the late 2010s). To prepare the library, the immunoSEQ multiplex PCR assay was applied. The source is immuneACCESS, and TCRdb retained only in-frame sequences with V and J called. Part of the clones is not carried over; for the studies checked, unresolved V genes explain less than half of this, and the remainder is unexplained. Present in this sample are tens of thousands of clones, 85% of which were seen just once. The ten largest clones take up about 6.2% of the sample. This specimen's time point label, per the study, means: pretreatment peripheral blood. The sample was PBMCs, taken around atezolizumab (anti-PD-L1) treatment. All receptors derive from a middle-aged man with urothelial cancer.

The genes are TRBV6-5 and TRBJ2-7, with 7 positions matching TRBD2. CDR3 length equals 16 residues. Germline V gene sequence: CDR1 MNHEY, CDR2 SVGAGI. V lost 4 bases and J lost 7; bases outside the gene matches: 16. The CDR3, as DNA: TGTGCCAGCAGTTCTCCAGATAGCGGGCCTGGGGGAGAGCAGTACTTC. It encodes CASSSPDSGPGGEQYF.

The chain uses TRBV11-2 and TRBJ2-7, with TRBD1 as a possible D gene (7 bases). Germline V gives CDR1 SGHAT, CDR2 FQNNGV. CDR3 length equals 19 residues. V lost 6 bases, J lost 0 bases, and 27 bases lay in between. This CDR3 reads CASSPTGTVFDRSSYEQYF. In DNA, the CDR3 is TGTGCCAGCAGTCCGACAGGGACTGTCTTCGACCGGAGCTCCTACGAGCAGTACTTC.

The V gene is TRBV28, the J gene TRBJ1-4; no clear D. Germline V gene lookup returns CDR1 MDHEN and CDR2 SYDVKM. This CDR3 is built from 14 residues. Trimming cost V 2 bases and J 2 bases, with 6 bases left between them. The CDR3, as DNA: TGTGCCAGCAGTTTAGCGGGGACTAATGAAAAACTGTTTTTT. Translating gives CASSLAGTNEKLFF.

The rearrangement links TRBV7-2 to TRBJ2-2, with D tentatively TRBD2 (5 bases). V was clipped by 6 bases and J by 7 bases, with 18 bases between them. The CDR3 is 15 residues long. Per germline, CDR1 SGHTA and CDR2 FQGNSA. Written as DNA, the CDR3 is TGTGCCAGCAGTAATACCGGGAAGATCGGCGGGGAGCTGTTTTTT. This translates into CASSNTGKIGGELFF.

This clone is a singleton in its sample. CDR3 protein: CASSSGGAGGYTF. CDR3 nucleotides: TGTGCCAGCAGTTCAGGGGGCGCGGGGGGCTACACCTTC. The chain combines TRBV6-6 with TRBJ1-2; TRBD1 agrees at 8 bases. Looked up from germline, CDR1 is MNHNY and CDR2 is SVGAGI (reference sequence). The CDR3 has 13 amino acids. Trimming took 4 bases from V and 8 from J; bases not matched to a gene: 6.

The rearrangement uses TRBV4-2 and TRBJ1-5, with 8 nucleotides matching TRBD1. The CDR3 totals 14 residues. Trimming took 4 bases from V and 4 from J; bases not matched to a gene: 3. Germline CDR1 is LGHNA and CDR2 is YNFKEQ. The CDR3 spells CASSRTGGNQPQHF. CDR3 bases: TGTGCCAGCAGCCGAACAGGGGGAAATCAGCCCCAGCATTTT.

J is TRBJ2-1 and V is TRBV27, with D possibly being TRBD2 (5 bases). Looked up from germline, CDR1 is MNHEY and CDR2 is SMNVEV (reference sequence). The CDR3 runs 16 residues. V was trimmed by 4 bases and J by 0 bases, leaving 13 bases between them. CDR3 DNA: TGTGCCAGCAGTTACCTAGCTTTTAGCTCCTACAATGAGCAGTTCTTC. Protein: CASSYLAFSSYNEQFF.

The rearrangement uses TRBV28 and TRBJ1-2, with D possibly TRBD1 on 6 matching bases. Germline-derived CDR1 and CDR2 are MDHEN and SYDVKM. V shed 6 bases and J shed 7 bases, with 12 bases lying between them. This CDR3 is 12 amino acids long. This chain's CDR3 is CASRKQGGGYTF. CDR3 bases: TGTGCCAGCAGAAAACAGGGTGGTGGCTACACCTTC.